Each of the 25 T cell receptor beta chains below was sequenced from the same sample in a study of CD8 T cells in Susac syndrome. Random hexamers were used to reverse transcribe the RNA input (about 0.45 to 1 ug). TCRdb independently ran MiXCR on the immunoSEQ multiplex PCR reads; one entry per CDR3 protein. The sample records 200,000 to 300,000 distinct CDR3 sequences, 85% to 95% being singletons. Source material: CD4+ T cells from PBMCs. These receptors came from a human donor with multiple sclerosis.

The chain combines TRBV18 with TRBJ2-3; D gene ambiguous. The CDR3 has 15 amino acids. Trimming left V 0 bases short and J 0 bases short, with 7 bases between. Germline V gives CDR1 KGHSH, CDR2 LQKENI. CDR3 amino acids: CASSPPARSTDTQYF. The DNA for the CDR3 is TGTGCCAGCTCACCACCGGCGCGAAGCACAGATACGCAGTATTTT. Filled out from reference TRBV18 and TRBJ2-3, the complete variable domain reads NAGVMQNPRHLVRRRGQEARLRCSPMKGHSHVYWYRQLPEEGLKFMVYLQKENIIDESGMPKERFSAEFPKEGPSILRIQQVVRGDSAAYFCASSPPARSTDTQYFGPGTRLTVL.

This sequence joins TRBV7-3 and TRBJ1-5, with 8 positions matching TRBD1. Losses at the gene ends were 4 bases for V and 2 bases for J; bases not matched to a gene: 10. The length of the CDR3 is 17 residues. The germline V gene encodes CDR1 SGHTA and CDR2 FQGTGA. The CDR3 bases are TGTGCCAGCAGCTCACTCGGGACAGGAATATGCAATCAGCCCCAGCATTTT. This gives the protein CASSSLGTGICNQPQHF.

On this clonotype itself: Germline is not matched at one junction end, which may reflect a read error. The chain carries TRBV4-1 and TRBJ1-1; 7 bases are a match to TRBD1. The germline gives CDR1 MGHRA, CDR2 YSYEKL. The CDR3 contains 14 residues. The CDR3 region has the DNA TGCGCCAGCAGCCAACTGGACAGGACGCCTGAAGTTGTCTTT. Translating gives CASSQLDRTPEVVF.

The gene calls are TRBV7-6 and TRBJ2-7; possible D gene TRBD2, 7 bases. The germline V and J ends were trimmed by 3 bases and 3 bases, with 15 bases remaining between them. The germline gives CDR1 SGHVS, CDR2 FNYEAQ. The CDR3 length is 15 residues. CDR3 nucleotides: TGTGCCAGCAGCTTGCGCAGCGGGACATACTACGAGCAGTACGTC. Residues: CASSLRSGTYYEQYV.

The gene calls are TRBV4-1 and TRBJ1-5; D not certain. V lost 1 base and J 2 bases, leaving 6 bases between the germline ends. Germline V gene data show CDR1 as MGHRA and CDR2 as YSYEKL. There are 14 residues in the CDR3. CDR3 amino acids: CASSQVNGNQPQHF. CDR3 in DNA: TGCGCCAGCAGCCAAGTGAACGGCAATCAGCCCCAGCATTTT.

This clonotype was observed a few times. V usage is TRBV20-1 and J usage is TRBJ2-5, with TRBD2 matching over 10 bases. Per germline, CDR1 DFQATT and CDR2 SNEGSKA (reference sequence). The CDR3 is made up of 12 amino acids. The ends lost 7 bases at V and 1 base at J; junction bases unmatched: 0. The CDR3 sequence is CSGTSGQETQYF. CDR3 DNA: TGCAGTGGGACTAGCGGCCAAGAGACCCAGTACTTC.

The chain uses TRBV12-3 or TRBV12-4 and TRBJ1-2; 10 bases align to TRBD1. Losses at the gene ends were 1 base for V and 7 bases for J; bases not matched to a gene: 3. This CDR3 is built from 14 residues. This chain's CDR3 is CASSLEGTGAGYTF. The CDR3 coding sequence is TGTGCCAGCAGTTTAGAAGGGACAGGGGCTGGCTACACCTTC.

A single count supports this clonotype. The chain links TRBV12-3 or TRBV12-4 to TRBJ2-7; D is perhaps TRBD1 or TRBD2 (5 bases each). V was trimmed by 4 bases and J by 3 bases, leaving 10 bases between them. This CDR3 is built from 13 residues. The chain's CDR3 is CASSSRGDYEQYF. In DNA, the CDR3 is TGTGCCAGCAGTTCGCGAGGGGACTACGAGCAGTACTTC.

V and J are TRBV24-1 and TRBJ2-3; D possibly corresponds to TRBD2 (6 bases). CDR1 is KGHDR, CDR2 SFDVKD, per germline. The ends were cut back, 9 bases at V and 2 bases at J, with 17 bases in the middle. The CDR3 runs 15 residues. The CDR3 sequence: CATANPGLNTDTQYF. DNA of the CDR3: TGTGCCACCGCAAACCCGGGACTTAACACAGATACGCAGTATTTT.

The chain recombines TRBV5-4 with TRBJ2-2; D might be TRBD2 (5 bases). Germline V CDR1 and CDR2: SGHNT, YYREEE (reference sequence). V was shortened by 4 bases and J by 7 bases, with 14 bases between the two germline ends. The CDR3 loop spans 14 amino acids. CDR3 DNA: TGTGCCAGCAGCCGGACTGACCTTATCGGGGAGCTGTTTTTT. Translation: CASSRTDLIGELFF.

The V gene is TRBV7-2, the J gene TRBJ2-1; 11 nucleotides align to TRBD2. V dropped 7 bases and J dropped 6; count of bases not matched to a gene: 11. In germline, CDR1 is SGHTA, CDR2 FQGNSA. The CDR3 loop spans 16 amino acids. In DNA form, the CDR3 reads TGTGCCAGCACTAGTAATAGCGGGAGGGCCTCCAATGAGCAGTTCTTC. This codes for CASTSNSGRASNEQFF.

Only one count was recorded for this clonotype. The chain is built from TRBV20-1 and TRBJ2-6, with unresolved D. The V and J ends lost 6 bases and 2 bases respectively, with 17 bases between them. Germline CDR1 DFQATT, CDR2 SNEGSKA (reference sequence). This CDR3 has 16 residues. CDR3 protein: CSAPAVLGTGANVLTF. The CDR3 nucleotides are TGCAGTGCCCCCGCGGTGCTGGGGACTGGGGCCAACGTCCTGACTTTC.

V gene TRBV19 combines with J gene TRBJ2-3; 7 bases map to TRBD2. There are 16 residues in the CDR3. The germline CDR1 and CDR2 sequences are LNHDA and SQIVND (reference sequence). The V segment lost 0 bases and the J segment 6 bases; nucleotides outside the gene matches: 9. This CDR3 is CASSIDGAGEMDTQYF. The DNA for the CDR3 is TGTGCCAGTAGTATAGACGGGGCGGGAGAGATGGATACGCAGTATTTT.

The genes are TRBV7-2 and TRBJ1-2; 8 nucleotides line up with TRBD1. With 4 bases clipped from V and 0 bases from J, the junction kept 10 bases outside the gene matches. CDR1 is SGHTA and CDR2 is FQGNSA in the germline V gene. The CDR3 is made up of 17 amino acids. CDR3 in DNA: TGTGCCAGCAGCTCTAAAGGCAGGGGGCTCCCTAACTATGGCTACACCTTC. Protein sequence: CASSSKGRGLPNYGYTF.

This clonotype was detected once. V gene TRBV29-1 combines with J gene TRBJ1-2; D unclear. The CDR3 contains 12 residues. Germline CDR1 reads SQVTM; CDR2 reads ANQGSEA. V was clipped by 3 bases and J by 0 bases, with 5 bases between them. For the CDR3, the DNA is TGCAGCGTTGACCGGGCTAACTATGGCTACACCTTC. Its protein product is CSVDRANYGYTF.

This chain uses TRBV6-5 with TRBJ2-7; 11 bases line up with TRBD2. CDR3 length: 14 amino acids. The germline V gene has CDR1 MNHEY and CDR2 SVGAGI. The trim removed 2 bases at V and 6 bases at J, leaving 3 bases unmatched. The CDR3 region has the DNA TGTGCCAGCAGTTACCCGACTAGCGGGACCGAGCAGTACGTC. This sequence encodes CASSYPTSGTEQYV.

V gene TRBV7-6 combines with J gene TRBJ2-7; TRBD1 matches at 9 bases. The CDR3 is made up of 16 amino acids. The trim removed 5 bases at V and 2 bases at J, leaving 10 bases unmatched. Germline values: CDR1 SGHVS, CDR2 FNYEAQ. DNA of the CDR3: TGTGCCAGCAGCCCCCTCCGGGACAGGGAGACCTACGAGCAGTACTTC. It is translated as CASSPLRDRETYEQYF.

The rearrangement joins TRBV20-1 to TRBJ1-1, with D perhaps TRBD1 (6 bases). Germline V gene sequence: CDR1 DFQATT, CDR2 SNEGSKA (reference sequence). Trimming left V 6 bases short and J 4 bases short, with 15 bases between. The CDR3 runs to 13 residues. The DNA of the CDR3 is TGCAGTGCCGAAAGGGGGAGCGTCACTGAAGCTTTCTTT. Translation: CSAERGSVTEAFF.

The J gene is TRBJ1-2, the V gene TRBV30; D is undetermined. The length of the CDR3 is 15 residues. Germline CDR1 and CDR2: GTSNPN and SVGIG (reference sequence). V lost 1 base and J 4 bases, leaving 16 bases between the germline ends. This CDR3 is CAWSGNRGLGYGYTF. CDR3 sequence (DNA): TGTGCCTGGAGTGGAAACAGAGGCCTGGGCTATGGCTACACCTTC.

The genes are TRBV7-7 and TRBJ2-5; possible D gene TRBD1, 8 bases. V was pared by 5 bases and J by 4 bases, with 17 bases between. Germline lookup yields CDR1 SSHAT and CDR2 FNYEAQ (reference sequence). There are 15 residues in the CDR3. The CDR3 nucleotides are TGTGCCAGCAGCCTCGGACAGGGAGGGTCAGAGACCCAGTACTTC. This codes for CASSLGQGGSETQYF.

The chain joins TRBV6-6 to TRBJ1-3, with 7 bases that match TRBD1. The trim removed 5 bases at V and 0 bases at J, leaving 7 bases unmatched. The germline V gene encodes CDR1 MNHNY and CDR2 SVGAGI (reference sequence). The CDR3 totals 16 residues. The CDR3: CASSPGTEHSGNTIYF. DNA of the CDR3: TGTGCCAGCAGTCCTGGGACAGAACACTCTGGAAACACCATATATTTT.

The rearrangement uses TRBV3-1 and TRBJ2-1; D tentatively reads TRBD1 or TRBD2 (5 bases each). Looked up from germline, CDR1 is LGHDT and CDR2 is YNNKEL (reference sequence). Trimming pared 7 bases from V and 3 bases from J, leaving 16 bases between. The CDR3 totals 15 residues. CDR3 sequence (DNA): TGTGCCAGCACACAGGCTCGGGGAATCTACAATGAGCAGTTCTTC. Amino acid sequence: CASTQARGIYNEQFF.

The gene calls are TRBV29-1 and TRBJ1-2; D possibly corresponds to TRBD1 (6 bases). The germline V gene has CDR1 SQVTM and CDR2 ANQGSEA. CDR3 length equals 16 residues. With 4 bases removed from V and 5 bases from J, the gap between germline ends came to 23 bases. The CDR3 nucleotides are TGCAGCGTTGGGGGTTTATTGGGGGCGGATCGGTATGGCTACACCTTC. Translation: CSVGGLLGADRYGYTF.

The V and J genes are TRBV3-1 and TRBJ1-6; no definite D call. The CDR3 is 15 residues long. The V and J ends lost 2 bases and 8 bases respectively, with 13 bases between them. Germline V gene data show CDR1 as LGHDT and CDR2 as YNNKEL (reference sequence). The CDR3 DNA sequence: TGTGCCAGCAGCCAATTAGGGAGAGGAGATTCACCCCTCCACTTT. Translating it yields CASSQLGRGDSPLHF. Drawing the rest from reference TRBV3-1 and TRBJ1-6, the complete variable domain is DTAVSQTPKYLVTQMGNDKSIKCEQNLGHDTMYWYKQDSKKFLKIMFSYNNKELIINETVPNRFSPKSPDKAHLNLHINSLELGDSAVYFCASSQLGRGDSPLHFGNGTRLTVT.

This clonotype has just one count. The chain recombines TRBV4-1 with TRBJ2-7, with 10 bases identical to TRBD1. The junction had 9 bases not matched to a gene; V was cut back by 4 bases and J by 6 bases. CDR1 is MGHRA, CDR2 YSYEKL, per germline. This CDR3 region has 15 residues. CDR3 nucleotide sequence: TGCGCCAGCAGCCGATCCGGGACAGGGGTCTCCGAGCAGTACTTC. Translating it yields CASSRSGTGVSEQYF.